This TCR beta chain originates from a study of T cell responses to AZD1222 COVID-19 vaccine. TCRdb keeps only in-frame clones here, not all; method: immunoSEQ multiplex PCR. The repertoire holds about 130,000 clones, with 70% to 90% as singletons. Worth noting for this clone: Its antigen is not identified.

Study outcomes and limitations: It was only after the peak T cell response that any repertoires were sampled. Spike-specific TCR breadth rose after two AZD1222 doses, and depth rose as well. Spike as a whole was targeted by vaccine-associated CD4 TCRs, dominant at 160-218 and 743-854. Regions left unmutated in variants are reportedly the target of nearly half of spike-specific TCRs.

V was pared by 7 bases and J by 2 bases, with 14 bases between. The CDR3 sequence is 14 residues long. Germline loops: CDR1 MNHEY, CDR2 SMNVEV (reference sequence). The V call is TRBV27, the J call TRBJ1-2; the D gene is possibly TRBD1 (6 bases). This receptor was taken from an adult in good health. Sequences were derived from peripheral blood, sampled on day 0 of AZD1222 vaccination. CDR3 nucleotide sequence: TGTGCCAGCAAACGACAGGATATAAACTATGGCTACACCTTC. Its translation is CASKRQDINYGYTF.